One and the same sample provided the 30 T cell receptor beta chains below, sequenced in a study of blood T cell repertoires in COVID-19. TCRdb's table, derived via immunoSEQ multiplex PCR, lists solely in-frame clones and lacks some. The sample lists 90,000 to 120,000 clones, about 91% occurring once. The sequencing sample was made of peripheral blood. These receptors all come from a man aged 50-60 years with active or convalescent COVID-19.

V and J are TRBV4-1 and TRBJ2-7, with D perhaps matching TRBD1 (8 bases). Germline loops: CDR1 MGHRA, CDR2 YSYEKL. The V gene lost 4 bases and the J gene lost 5 bases, with 15 bases spanning the gap. CDR3 length equals 14 residues. The CDR3 here is CASSLRQGRDEQYF. CDR3 DNA sequence: TGCGCCAGCAGCCTTCGACAGGGGAGGGACGAGCAGTACTTC.

This clone was observed a handful of times. Other DNA sequences of this sample code for an identical CDR3. The CDR3 DNA reads TGCAGCGTCGACAGTTATGGCTACACCTTC. This gives the protein CSVDSYGYTF. V is TRBV29-1 and J is TRBJ1-2; TRBD1 is a possible D gene (5 bases). V was trimmed by 6 bases and J by 5 bases, leaving 7 bases between them. Germline V gene data show CDR1 as SQVTM and CDR2 as ANQGSEA. The CDR3 sequence is 10 residues long.

The chain employs TRBV7-8 and TRBJ2-1; the match to TRBD2 covers 9 bases. Germline V gene data show CDR1 as SGHVS and CDR2 as FQNEAQ. This CDR3 region has 16 residues. V lost 4 bases and J lost 0; bases outside the gene matches: 4. The DNA for the CDR3 is TGTGCCAGCAGCTCCCTTAGCGGGAGCTCCTACAATGAGCAGTTCTTC. Amino acids: CASSSLSGSSYNEQFF.

The J gene is TRBJ1-4, the V gene TRBV7-8, with 7 bases aligning to TRBD1. The CDR3 sequence is 15 residues long. V shed 4 bases, J shed 7 bases, and the junction held 9 bases outside the gene matches. Germline CDR1 and CDR2: SGHVS and FQNEAQ. CDR3 nucleotides: TGTGCCAGCAGCTCTCCGCAGGGGGAGGTTGAAAAACTGTTTTTT. It translates to CASSSPQGEVEKLFF.

The chain recombines TRBV27 with TRBJ2-7; 7 bases map to TRBD1. The CDR3 sequence is 14 residues long. From germline, CDR1 is MNHEY and CDR2 SMNVEV (reference sequence). After removal of 6 bases from V and 5 bases from J, the junction contained 10 bases not matched to a gene. The chain's CDR3 is CASSPRGSLNEQYF. The CDR3 DNA reads TGTGCCAGCAGCCCCAGGGGGTCTTTAAACGAGCAGTACTTC.

The chain joins TRBV10-3 to TRBJ2-5, with a possible D match to TRBD1 (6 bases). This CDR3 is built from 15 residues. Germline-derived CDR1 and CDR2 are ENHRY and SYGVKD. The V end was cut by 0 bases, the J end by 3 bases, with 11 bases between. The CDR3 sequence: CAISESGAGEETQYF. CDR3 in DNA: TGTGCCATCAGTGAGTCGGGGGCGGGCGAAGAGACCCAGTACTTC.

V usage is TRBV23-1 and J usage is TRBJ2-5, with 7 positions matching TRBD1. TRBV23-1 has ORF status, its function being uncertain. The CDR3 runs 16 residues. The J segment lost 5 bases and the V segment lost 7 bases, leaving 16 bases of the junction unmatched. CDR3 sequence reads: CASISNRGLSRETQYF. The CDR3 nucleotides read TGCGCCAGCATCTCAAACAGGGGCCTCAGTAGGGAGACCCAGTACTTC.

The table lists this clone with a few counts. The chain is built from TRBV2 and TRBJ1-1; D might be TRBD1 (5 bases). This CDR3 is 12 amino acids long. The germline V gene has CDR1 SNHLY and CDR2 FYNNEI. Deletions cut 3 bases from V and 8 bases from J, with 10 bases between. CDR3 loop: CASSDQGAEAFF. The CDR3 nucleotides read TGTGCCAGCAGTGATCAGGGCGCGGAAGCTTTCTTT.

In the case of this clone: One junction end does not reproduce the germline sequence, and a read error may be involved. Other DNA sequences in this specimen translate into the identical CDR3. The chain carries TRBV28 and TRBJ2-3; TRBD1 matches at 12 bases. The CDR3 consists of 17 residues. Germline lookup yields CDR1 MDHEN and CDR2 SYDVKM. For the CDR3, the DNA is TGTGCCAGCAGTTTATTAATGGGACAGGGGGCGGAAGATACACAGTATTTT. As protein: CASSLLMGQGAEDTQYF.

This clone has just one count. V is TRBV29-1 and J is TRBJ2-5; 9 bases align to TRBD1. The CDR3 is 14 residues long. V gave up 4 bases and J gave up 4 bases; unmatched junction bases: 7. The germline gives CDR1 SQVTM, CDR2 ANQGSEA. The CDR3 DNA reads as TGCAGCGTTGGGGGACAGGGAGGTATAGAGACCCAGTACTTC. Protein product: CSVGGQGGIETQYF.

This clone was counted a single time. The chain recombines TRBV10-1 with TRBJ2-3; D not certain. V was cut by 0 bases and J by 1 base, with 11 bases left in between. This CDR3 comprises 16 residues. The V gene's germline CDR1 is WNHNN and CDR2 SYGVQD (reference sequence). The CDR3: CASSESASLGTDTQYF. The CDR3 DNA is TGCGCCAGCAGTGAGTCAGCTAGTTTGGGCACAGATACGCAGTATTTT.

This chain joins TRBV28 and TRBJ1-1, with 8 bases that match TRBD1. Looked up from germline, CDR1 is MDHEN and CDR2 is SYDVKM. V lost 6 bases to trimming and J lost 13 bases; unmatched junction nucleotides: 10. The CDR3 sequence is 12 residues long. The CDR3 spells CASRQGAQQDFF. The CDR3 DNA sequence: TGTGCCAGCAGGCAGGGGGCGCAACAGGATTTCTTT.

The V call is TRBV18, the J call TRBJ1-1, with a tentative D call TRBD1 (5 bases). Trimming stripped 4 bases from V and 3 bases from J, with 9 bases between. CDR1 and CDR2 from the germline V gene are KGHSH and LQKENI. The CDR3 loop spans 13 amino acids. CDR3 DNA sequence: TGTGCCAGCTCACAGGGAGGGGACACTGAAGCTTTCTTT. This sequence encodes CASSQGGDTEAFF.

The rearrangement joins TRBV7-2 to TRBJ1-1, with a possible D match to TRBD1 (5 bases). V was clipped by 5 bases and J by 1 base, with 11 bases between them. CDR3 length equals 14 residues. The germline V gene has CDR1 SGHTA and CDR2 FQGNSA. The CDR3 region is CASSPGHTNTEAFF. The DNA of the CDR3 is TGTGCCAGCAGCCCCGGACATACGAACACTGAAGCTTTCTTT.

This chain links TRBV28 with TRBJ2-1; 10 positions agree with TRBD2. Germline assignment: CDR1 MDHEN and CDR2 SYDVKM. The CDR3 contains 14 residues. Trimming at V came to 4 bases and at J to 8 bases, leaving 5 bases not matched to a gene. The CDR3 spells CASSSLAGVDEQFF. DNA for the CDR3: TGTGCCAGCAGTTCGCTAGCGGGAGTAGATGAGCAGTTCTTC. Based on the CDR3 plus reference TRBV28 and TRBJ2-1, the full variable domain is DVKVTQSSRYLVKRTGEKVFLECVQDMDHENMFWYRQDPGLGLRLIYFSYDVKMKEKGDIPEGYSVSREKKERFSLILESASTNQTSMYLCASSSLAGVDEQFFGPGTRLTVL.

The chain joins TRBV7-2 to TRBJ2-5; D is perhaps TRBD2 (6 bases). The CDR3 has 13 amino acids. CDR1 SGHTA and CDR2 FQGNSA come from the germline V gene. V was cut by 5 bases and J by 3 bases, with 10 bases left in between. The CDR3 protein is CASSRGTEETQYF. The CDR3 nucleotides are TGTGCCAGCAGCCGGGGGACTGAAGAGACCCAGTACTTC.

The chain recombines TRBV10-3 with TRBJ2-1, with D possibly TRBD2 on 5 matching bases. Trimming left V 4 bases short and J 5 bases short, with 9 bases between. Germline V gene lookup returns CDR1 ENHRY and CDR2 SYGVKD. The CDR3 is 13 amino acids. This CDR3 reads CAISVMRDNEQFF. Here the CDR3 DNA reads TGTGCCATCAGTGTTATGAGGGACAATGAGCAGTTCTTC.

The chain joins TRBV28 to TRBJ1-2; D is unclear. The CDR3 loop spans 12 amino acids. Looked up from germline, CDR1 is MDHEN and CDR2 is SYDVKM. The V end lost 7 bases, the J end lost 8 bases, and 14 bases lay between the germline ends. In DNA form, the CDR3 reads TGTGCCAGCACGAAGGACGGGATAGGCTACACCTTC. Translation: CASTKDGIGYTF.

This clone was detected once. The rearrangement uses TRBV2 and TRBJ1-2; 7 bases fit TRBD1. This CDR3 region has 16 residues. The V segment lost 7 bases and the J segment 2 bases; nucleotides outside the gene matches: 13. CDR1 is SNHLY, CDR2 FYNNEI, per germline. This CDR3 reads CASTPIPGQLNYGYTF. CDR3 nucleotides: TGTGCCAGCACCCCTATCCCGGGACAGCTCAACTATGGCTACACCTTC.

This clone was seen just once. The chain uses TRBV5-4 and TRBJ1-3; TRBD1 is a possible D gene (5 bases). Trimming shortened V by 1 base and J by 0 bases, and 8 bases separated the two germline ends. Per the germline V gene, CDR1 is SGHNT and CDR2 is YYREEE (reference sequence). The CDR3 consists of 15 residues. The CDR3 nucleotides are TGTGCCAGCAGCTTGTTGACAGTCTCTGGAAACACCATATATTTT. Translated, it gives CASSLLTVSGNTIYF.

CDR3: CASSWLDRDNSNTIYF. CDR3 nucleotides: TGTGCCAGCAGCTGGCTCGACAGGGATAATTCAAACACCATATATTTT. The chain has TRBV7-9 and TRBJ1-3, with 7 nucleotides matching TRBD1. The V gene end was trimmed by 4 bases and the J gene end by 6 bases; junction bases not matched to a gene: 12. CDR1 is SEHNR and CDR2 is FQNEAQ in the germline V gene (reference sequence). The CDR3 runs 16 residues.

V is TRBV19 and J is TRBJ1-3; D is uncertain. This CDR3 spans 15 amino acids. The V gene's germline CDR1 is LNHDA and CDR2 SQIVND (reference sequence). Trimming took off 5 bases at V and 0 bases at J, with 11 bases between the two ends. DNA for the CDR3: TGTGCCAGTAGTCTTACACCATCCTCTGGAAACACCATATATTTT. As protein: CASSLTPSSGNTIYF.

The chain has TRBV5-1 and TRBJ2-3; 10 nucleotides line up with TRBD2. The CDR3 is 14 amino acids. Germline CDR1 and CDR2: SGHRS and YFSETQ. V dropped 5 bases and J dropped 2; count of bases not matched to a gene: 2. For the CDR3, the DNA is TGCGCCAGCAGACTAGCGGGGAACACAGATACGCAGTATTTT. This gives the protein CASRLAGNTDTQYF. The whole variable domain, filled in from reference TRBV5-1 and TRBJ2-3, reads KAGVTQTPRYLIKTRGQQVTLSCSPISGHRSVSWYQQTPGQGLQFLFEYFSETQRNKGNFPGRFSGRQFSNSRSEMNVSTLELGDSALYLCASRLAGNTDTQYFGPGTRLTVL.

The rearrangement uses TRBV7-8 and TRBJ2-1, with D hard to call. The CDR3 contains 12 residues. V lost 7 bases and J lost 9, with 13 bases in between. CDR1 SGHVS and CDR2 FQNEAQ come from the germline V gene. The CDR3: CASTTAESEQFF. DNA for the CDR3: TGTGCCAGCACCACCGCTGAGAGTGAGCAGTTCTTC.

In DNA, the CDR3 is TGTGCCAGTAGTGGACAGGTGACCATGAACACTGAAGCTTTCTTT. Translated: CASSGQVTMNTEAFF. The J gene is TRBJ1-1, the V gene TRBV19, with 7 bases aligning to TRBD1. Germline V gene data show CDR1 as LNHDA and CDR2 as SQIVND (reference sequence). The junction had 6 bases not matched to a gene; V was cut back by 5 bases and J by 0 bases. The CDR3 is 15 amino acids.

V is TRBV7-2 and J is TRBJ1-2, with 7 nucleotides matching TRBD1. The CDR3 has 14 residues. V shed 2 bases and J 4 bases; nucleotides not matched to a gene: 4. Germline lookup yields CDR1 SGHTA and CDR2 FQGNSA. The DNA for the CDR3 is TGTGCCAGCAGCTTACTCGGGACAGCCTATGGCTACACCTTC. This translates into CASSLLGTAYGYTF.

The rearrangement uses TRBV7-9 and TRBJ1-6, with D perhaps TRBD1 (5 bases). This CDR3 is built from 15 residues. Trimming stripped 4 bases from V and 5 bases from J, with 12 bases between. Germline CDR1 SEHNR, CDR2 FQNEAQ (reference sequence). This chain's CDR3 is CASSSWTGDNSPLHF. CDR3 DNA sequence: TGTGCCAGCAGCTCATGGACGGGGGATAATTCACCCCTCCACTTT.

This rearrangement joins TRBV11-3 to TRBJ2-1; 14 bases line up with TRBD2. V was pared by 3 bases and J by 3 bases, with 4 bases of the junction left unmatched. CDR1 SGHNT and CDR2 YENEEA come from the germline V gene. The CDR3 is made up of 17 amino acids. The CDR3 here is CASSLGLAGVGYNEQFF. CDR3 DNA sequence: TGTGCCAGCAGCTTGGGACTAGCGGGAGTGGGCTACAATGAGCAGTTCTTC.

This chain uses TRBV30 with TRBJ2-5, with 9 bases fitting TRBD2. The germline gives CDR1 GTSNPN, CDR2 SVGIG (reference sequence). V lost 5 bases, J lost 3 bases, and 13 bases stayed unmatched. The CDR3 is 16 amino acids. Written as DNA, the CDR3 is TGTGCCTGGTCTAAGGGTCTGGCGGGGGGGAAAGAGACCCAGTACTTC. This translates into CAWSKGLAGGKETQYF.

This chain connects TRBV7-2 to TRBJ2-7; 13 bases agree with TRBD2. From germline, CDR1 is SGHTA and CDR2 FQGNSA. With 5 bases clipped from V and 4 bases from J, the junction kept 8 bases outside the gene matches. The CDR3 loop spans 16 amino acids. This chain's CDR3 is CASSPMGTSGMYEQYF. The CDR3 DNA reads as TGTGCCAGCAGCCCTATGGGGACTAGCGGGATGTACGAGCAGTACTTC.